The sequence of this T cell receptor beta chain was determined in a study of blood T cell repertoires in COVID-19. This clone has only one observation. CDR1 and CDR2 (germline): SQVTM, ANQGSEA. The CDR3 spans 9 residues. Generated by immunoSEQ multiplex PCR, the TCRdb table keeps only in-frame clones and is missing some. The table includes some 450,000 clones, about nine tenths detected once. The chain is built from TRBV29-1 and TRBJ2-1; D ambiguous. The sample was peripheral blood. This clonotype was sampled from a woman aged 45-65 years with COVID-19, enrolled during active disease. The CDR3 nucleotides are TGCAGTATTAACAATGAGCAGTTCTTC. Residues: CSINNEQFF.